Following are 26 T cell receptor beta chains from one sample sequenced in a study of T cell responses to AZD1222 COVID-19 vaccine. Assay: immunoSEQ multiplex PCR; the TCRdb copy retains only in-frame clones and omits some. The repertoire includes around 130,000 clones, around 83% of them detected once, and roughly 12% sits in the top ten. This material consisted of peripheral blood, taken on day 0 of AZD1222 vaccination. The receptor set was obtained from an adult in good health.

The chain recombines TRBV5-4 with TRBJ2-1; D might be TRBD2 (5 bases). There are 12 residues in the CDR3. CDR1 is SGHNT and CDR2 is YYREEE in the germline V gene (reference sequence). Trimming took off 4 bases at V and 4 bases at J, with 6 bases between the two ends. The CDR3: CASSRTYNEQFF. In DNA, the CDR3 is TGTGCCAGCAGCAGGACTTACAATGAGCAGTTCTTC.

This rearrangement joins TRBV4-1 to TRBJ2-7; D remains ambiguous. V was pared by 0 bases and J by 2 bases, with 8 bases between. This CDR3 spans 14 amino acids. From germline, CDR1 is MGHRA and CDR2 YSYEKL. Here the CDR3 DNA reads TGCGCCAGCAGCCAAGACTCAAGGACCTACGAGCAGTACTTC. Its protein product is CASSQDSRTYEQYF.

V usage is TRBV28 and J usage is TRBJ2-3; 7 nucleotides line up with TRBD1. Germline assignment: CDR1 MDHEN and CDR2 SYDVKM. The CDR3 contains 14 residues. Trimming took 5 bases from V and 6 from J; bases not matched to a gene: 8. The DNA of the CDR3 is TGTGCCAGCAGTCCCGGACAGGTGATCGATACGCAGTATTTT. Amino acid sequence: CASSPGQVIDTQYF.

The chain carries TRBV6-1 and TRBJ2-2; no reliable D call. Looked up from germline, CDR1 is MNHNS and CDR2 is SASEGT. Trimming removed 3 bases from V and 2 bases from J, with 4 bases in between. This CDR3 has 13 residues. CDR3: CASSDHNTGELFF. Written as DNA, the CDR3 is TGTGCCAGCAGTGATCACAACACCGGGGAGCTGTTTTTT.

The chain is built from TRBV7-9 and TRBJ1-3, with D maybe TRBD1 (5 bases). Germline values: CDR1 SEHNR, CDR2 FQNEAQ (reference sequence). V shed 1 base and J shed 0 bases, with 13 bases lying between them. The CDR3 is 17 residues long. The CDR3, as DNA: TGTGCCAGCAGCTTAGGAGGGACCCTAAGCTCTGGAAACACCATATATTTT. As protein: CASSLGGTLSSGNTIYF.

This clone was recorded only once. This chain connects TRBV7-3 to TRBJ1-1; D may be TRBD1 (6 bases). Germline V gene sequence: CDR1 SGHTA, CDR2 FQGTGA. CDR3 length: 13 residues. The V end lost 5 bases, the J end lost 8 bases, and 15 bases lay between the germline ends. The CDR3 region has the DNA TGTGCCAGCAGCCAATCGACAGGAGCCGAAGCTTTCTTT. The encoded protein is CASSQSTGAEAFF.

This CDR3 reads CASSSGTSGANVLTF. The CDR3 DNA reads as TGTGCCAGCAGTTCGGGGACATCTGGGGCCAACGTCCTGACTTTC. The chain couples TRBV6-2 or TRBV6-3 to TRBJ2-6; D may be TRBD1 (6 bases). Trimming took off 4 bases at V and 1 base at J, with 8 bases between the two ends. Germline-derived CDR1 and CDR2 are MNHEY and SVGEGT. This CDR3 spans 15 amino acids.

This chain connects TRBV7-9 to TRBJ1-2, with D hard to call. The CDR3 is 14 amino acids. Germline-derived CDR1 and CDR2 are SEHNR and FQNEAQ (reference sequence). V lost 3 bases, J lost 6 bases, and 14 bases lay in between. The CDR3 reads CASSFAGERNGYTF. The CDR3 nucleotides read TGTGCCAGCAGCTTCGCCGGAGAGAGGAATGGCTACACCTTC.

The chain has TRBV19 and TRBJ2-7; D possibly corresponds to TRBD2 (6 bases). Trimming took 6 bases from V and 8 from J, leaving 20 bases between them. CDR3 length equals 14 residues. Germline CDR1 is LNHDA and CDR2 is SQIVND (reference sequence). This chain's CDR3 is CASRGRQGGLQQYF. DNA for the CDR3: TGTGCCAGTAGGGGTAGGCAGGGAGGCCTTCAGCAGTACTTC.

This rearrangement joins TRBV29-1 to TRBJ1-2, with D hard to call. V lost 2 bases and J lost 8, with 15 bases in between. The germline gives CDR1 SQVTM, CDR2 ANQGSEA. There are 13 residues in the CDR3. CDR3 in DNA: TGCAGCGTTGAATTAGAGACCGCGGAGGGCTACACCTTC. Protein sequence: CSVELETAEGYTF.

This clone was detected only once. V usage is TRBV4-3 and J usage is TRBJ1-5; no clear D. The CDR3 extends over 16 amino acids. Trimming removed 1 base from V and 4 bases from J, with 14 bases in between. The germline CDR1 and CDR2 sequences are LGHNA and YSLEER. As DNA, the CDR3 is TGCGCCAGCAGCCAAGCAGTAGGGTCACTGAATCAGCCCCAGCATTTT. It specifies CASSQAVGSLNQPQHF.

The rearrangement joins TRBV15 to TRBJ1-2; TRBD1 matches at 8 bases. V lost 0 bases to trimming and J lost 4 bases; unmatched junction nucleotides: 10. The CDR3 consists of 17 residues. CDR1 is LNHNV, CDR2 YYDKDF, per germline (reference sequence). CDR3 region: CATSRDLGTGFLYGYTF. For the CDR3, the DNA is TGTGCCACCAGCAGAGATCTCGGGACAGGATTCCTCTATGGCTACACCTTC. Using reference TRBV15 and TRBJ1-2 for the parts outside the CDR3, the full variable domain is DAMVIQNPRYQVTQFGKPVTLSCSQTLNHNVMYWYQQKSSQAPKLLFHYYDKDFNNEADTPDNFQSRRPNTSFCFLDIRSPGLGDTAMYLCATSRDLGTGFLYGYTFGSGTRLTVV.

CDR3 nucleotides: TGTGCCAGCAGCCAAACCGGGGTTCAGCCCCAGCATTTT. Encoded protein: CASSQTGVQPQHF. V gene TRBV3-1 (or the pseudogene TRBV3-2) combines with J gene TRBJ1-5; D ambiguous. This CDR3 is built from 13 residues. Germline V lookup: CDR1 LGHDT, CDR2 YNNKEL (reference sequence). The V gene lost 2 bases and the J gene lost 6 bases, with 8 bases spanning the gap.

V is TRBV6-1 and J is TRBJ1-2; the D gene is possibly TRBD1 (5 bases). V lost 2 bases to trimming and J lost 3 bases, with 13 bases between them. The germline CDR1 and CDR2 sequences are MNHNS and SASEGT. The CDR3 is made up of 15 amino acids. For the CDR3, the DNA is TGTGCCAGCAGTGAACTTAGGGCCAGGGACTATGGCTACACCTTC. Its translation: CASSELRARDYGYTF.

This chain uses TRBV19 with TRBJ2-1; D is perhaps TRBD1 or TRBD2 (7 bases each). Trimming cost V 6 bases and J 15 bases, with 21 bases left between them. Germline CDR1 and CDR2: LNHDA and SQIVND (reference sequence). The CDR3 extends over 13 amino acids. CDR3: CASSPDREGYRFF. The CDR3, as DNA: TGTGCCAGTAGCCCCGACAGGGAGGGGTATAGGTTCTTC. Variable domain in full (rest from reference TRBV19 and TRBJ2-1): DGGITQSPKYLFRKEGQNVTLSCEQNLNHDAMYWYRQDPGQGLRLIYYSQIVNDFQKGDIAEGYSVSREKKESFPLTVTSAQKNPTAFYLCASSPDREGYRFFGPGTRLTVL.

The chain combines TRBV21-1 with TRBJ1-3; the D call TRBD1 from the table was never checked on the DNA. TRBV21-1 is noted as a pseudogene. The CDR3 is 13 residues long. The CDR3 coding sequence is TGTTATACCGGACAGGGGGATAAAAACACCATATATTTT. It translates to CYTGQGDKNTIYF.

CDR3 DNA sequence: TGCGCCAGCAGTTTCGGGACCTACAATGAGCAGTTCTTC. Residues: CASSFGTYNEQFF. V is TRBV5-1 and J is TRBJ2-1; D may be TRBD2 (5 bases). Per the germline V gene, CDR1 is SGHRS and CDR2 is YFSETQ. CDR3 length: 13 residues. V gave up 5 bases and J gave up 2 bases, with 8 bases separating them.

This chain links TRBV6-2 or TRBV6-3 with TRBJ2-7; the match to TRBD1 covers 8 bases. This CDR3 has 16 amino acids. Germline lookup yields CDR1 MNHEY and CDR2 SVGEGT. V lost 5 bases to trimming and J lost 6 bases; unmatched junction nucleotides: 15. The CDR3 sequence is CASSPLIPGTGVEQYF. The CDR3 bases are TGTGCCAGCAGTCCCCTTATCCCCGGGACAGGCGTCGAGCAGTACTTC.

V usage is TRBV18 and J usage is TRBJ2-7; 8 nucleotides line up with TRBD2. This CDR3 is built from 15 residues. The V and J ends lost 0 bases and 2 bases, in that order; junction bases with no gene match: 3. Germline CDR1 and CDR2: KGHSH and LQKENI. CDR3 bases: TGTGCCAGCTCACCACCAGGACTAGCTCCCTACGAGCAGTACTTC. It yields the protein CASSPPGLAPYEQYF.

At least ten counts were recorded for this clone. The chain employs TRBV28 and TRBJ1-5; TRBD1 matches 8 bases. Germline V gene lookup returns CDR1 MDHEN and CDR2 SYDVKM. V shed 5 bases, J shed 6 bases, and the junction held 6 bases outside the gene matches. This CDR3 is 14 amino acids long. The CDR3 DNA follows: TGTGCCAGCAGTGCGACAGGGGAGGCTCAGCCCCAGCATTTT. Its protein is CASSATGEAQPQHF. Combining the CDR3 with reference TRBV28 and TRBJ1-5 gives the whole variable domain DVKVTQSSRYLVKRTGEKVFLECVQDMDHENMFWYRQDPGLGLRLIYFSYDVKMKEKGDIPEGYSVSREKKERFSLILESASTNQTSMYLCASSATGEAQPQHFGDGTRLSIL.

The chain has TRBV28 and TRBJ1-2, with 7 bases identical to TRBD1. This CDR3 contains 15 residues. CDR1 and CDR2 from the germline V gene are MDHEN and SYDVKM. Unmatched junction bases numbered 11, after V lost 6 bases and J lost 4 bases. CDR3 DNA: TGTGCCAGCAGGCTACCGAACAGGGGAAGCTATGGCTACACCTTC. Its translation: CASRLPNRGSYGYTF.

The J gene is TRBJ2-3, the V gene TRBV12-3 or TRBV12-4; D gene unclear. This CDR3 comprises 11 residues. Trimming pared 3 bases from V and 5 bases from J, leaving 3 bases between. Here the CDR3 reads CASSLIDTQYF. The CDR3 DNA reads TGTGCCAGCAGTTTGATAGATACGCAGTATTTT.

The V gene is TRBV2, the J gene TRBJ1-6; the D gene is possibly TRBD1 (6 bases). The V end was cut by 6 bases, the J end by 5 bases, with 11 bases between. The CDR3 runs 14 residues. The germline V gene encodes CDR1 SNHLY and CDR2 FYNNEI. CDR3 region: CASSEQGHNSPLHF. The CDR3, as DNA: TGTGCCAGCAGCGAACAGGGTCATAATTCACCCCTCCACTTT. The variable domain in full, with the rest retrieved from reference TRBV2 and TRBJ1-6, is EPEVTQTPSHQVTQMGQEVILRCVPISNHLYFYWYRQILGQKVEFLVSFYNNEISEKSEIFDDQFSVERPDGSNFTLKIRSTKLEDSAMYFCASSEQGHNSPLHFGNGTRLTVT.

The V gene is TRBV29-1, the J gene TRBJ2-7; 9 positions agree with TRBD1. In germline, CDR1 is SQVTM, CDR2 ANQGSEA. The CDR3 consists of 13 residues. Trimming removed 7 bases from V and 0 bases from J; junction bases left unmatched: 4. The CDR3 DNA sequence: TGCAGCGCCTCGACAGGGGGCTCCTACGAGCAGTACTTC. Translation gives CSASTGGSYEQYF.

The V call is TRBV27, the J call TRBJ1-4, with a possible D match to TRBD1 (5 bases). The germline V and J ends were trimmed by 8 bases and 1 base, with 20 bases remaining between them. The germline V gene has CDR1 MNHEY and CDR2 SMNVEV (reference sequence). The length of the CDR3 is 17 residues. CDR3 in DNA: TGTGCCAGCGCCGTTCGTTGGGGGGAGGGAACTAATGAAAAACTGTTTTTT. It specifies CASAVRWGEGTNEKLFF. The variable domain in full, completed from reference TRBV27 and TRBJ1-4, reads EAQVTQNPRYLITVTGKKLTVTCSQNMNHEYMSWYRQDPGLGLRQIYYSMNVEVTDKGDVPEGYKVSRKEKRNFPLILESPSPNQTSLYFCASAVRWGEGTNEKLFFGSGTQLSVL.

The V and J genes are TRBV9 and TRBJ2-3; 10 positions agree with TRBD1. Germline V gene data show CDR1 as SGDLS and CDR2 as YYNGEE. Losses at the gene ends were 0 bases for V and 1 base for J; bases not matched to a gene: 5. The CDR3 is made up of 17 amino acids. The CDR3 reads CASSVEGTGVGTDTQYF. DNA of the CDR3: TGTGCCAGCAGCGTAGAAGGGACAGGGGTGGGCACAGATACGCAGTATTTT. The complete variable domain, with remaining parts taken from reference TRBV9 and TRBJ2-3, reads DSGVTQTPKHLITATGQRVTLRCSPRSGDLSVYWYQQSLDQGLQFLIQYYNGEERAKGNILERFSAQQFPDLHSELNLSSLELGDSALYFCASSVEGTGVGTDTQYFGPGTRLTVL.